This TCR beta chain was sequenced during a study of T cell repertoires in cytomegalovirus infection. Study details: Both CMV infection and a matching HLA type were indicated by public TCR beta signatures.

TCRdb processed the reads anew with MiXCR; each CDR3 protein has one entry. Of about 180,000 distinct CDR3 sequences listed, around 14% were seen once; the top ten hold over 20%. The CDR3 is 20 amino acids. The V gene end was trimmed by 0 bases and the J gene end by 0 bases; junction bases not matched to a gene: 12. Germline CDR1 SGHDT, CDR2 YYEEEE. The sample was PBMCs. The sequence was obtained from a human donor in good health (CMV status not recorded). Some clones in this sample may be carry-over from other donors' samples. The gene calls are TRBV5-6 and TRBJ2-1; 10 bases align to TRBD2. The CDR3 coding sequence is TGTGCCAGCAGCTTGGTCCGTCTAGCGGGGGACGGAAGCTCCTACAATGAGCAGTTCTTC. This encodes CASSLVRLAGDGSSYNEQFF.